The entry below gives a single T cell receptor beta chain sequence along with its context. Antigen unknown. Germline CDR1 is KGHSH and CDR2 is LQKENI. The CDR3 sequence is 12 residues long. The germline V and J ends were trimmed by 3 bases and 3 bases, with 5 bases remaining between them. This entry comes from a study of graft-versus-host responses after intestinal transplantation. Study outcomes and limitations: Early post-transplant HvG declines tracked with peak circulating GvH clone levels.

Some clones are missing from TCRdb's copy, which holds only in-frame ones; the method was immunoSEQ multiplex PCR. This table has roughly 77,000 clones, roughly 90% appearing once. This specimen was unstimulated CD8+ T cells sorted from spleen or lymph node cells, taken before intestinal transplant. The chain is built from TRBV18 and TRBJ1-1, with no clear D. This clonotype was sampled from a human donor who received an intestinal transplant. This CDR3 is CASSPPHTEAFF. CDR3 nucleotide sequence: TGTGCCAGCTCACCCCCTCACACTGAAGCTTTCTTT.